The 18 T cell receptor beta chains presented below share a single source sample, sequenced in a study of blood T cell repertoires in COVID-19 (dated by TCRdb to about 2020). Preparation of the library involved the immunoSEQ multiplex PCR assay. Entries here come from immuneACCESS through TCRdb and include only in-frame sequences with V and J called. Some clones fail to appear in such tables; in the studies checked, an unresolved V gene covers under half of the shortfall, and the cause of the remainder is unknown. This sample comprises 150,000 to 200,000 clones, 65% to 85% of them detected only once. The top ten constitute roughly 9% of the sample. The sample consisted of peripheral blood. The receptor set was obtained from an elderly woman with active or convalescent COVID-19.

A single count supports this clone. This chain connects TRBV27 to TRBJ2-4; the match to TRBD1 covers 7 bases. This CDR3 spans 16 amino acids. V gave up 3 bases and J gave up 0 bases; unmatched junction bases: 5. Germline V gene sequence: CDR1 MNHEY, CDR2 SMNVEV (reference sequence). CDR3 in DNA: TGTGCCAGCAGTTTTAGGGACAGCCTAGCCAAAAACATTCAGTACTTC. It codes for CASSFRDSLAKNIQYF.

V usage is TRBV7-9 and J usage is TRBJ2-4, with 7 bases aligning to TRBD2. The CDR3 has 16 amino acids. CDR1 SEHNR and CDR2 FQNEAQ come from the germline V gene (reference sequence). The trim removed 0 bases at V and 6 bases at J, leaving 8 bases unmatched. This chain's CDR3 is CASSLAAGVSVNIQYF. As DNA, the CDR3 is TGTGCCAGCAGCTTAGCGGCGGGGGTTTCTGTAAACATTCAGTACTTC.

The CDR3 protein is CASSVRGALDEQFF. The CDR3 nucleotides read TGCGCCAGCAGCGTCCGGGGGGCTCTCGATGAGCAGTTCTTC. The V and J genes are TRBV4-1 and TRBJ2-1, with D possibly being TRBD2 (7 bases). The CDR3 has 14 amino acids. Germline CDR1 reads MGHRA; CDR2 reads YSYEKL. Between the trimmed V and J ends, which lost 5 bases and 8 bases, there was a span of 16 bases.

The sample holds many counts of this clone. The chain combines TRBV5-4 with TRBJ2-6, with TRBD1 matching over 8 bases. The CDR3 covers 18 residues. The junction had 14 bases not matched to a gene; V was cut back by 5 bases and J by 4 bases. Germline lookup yields CDR1 SGHNT and CDR2 YYREEE (reference sequence). This CDR3 is CASSRRGQGASGANVLTF. For the CDR3, the DNA is TGTGCCAGCAGTCGACGAGGACAGGGTGCATCCGGGGCCAACGTCCTGACTTTC.

The chain joins TRBV29-1 to TRBJ1-1; tentatively, D is TRBD1 (6 bases). The V end was cut by 2 bases, the J end by 5 bases, with 12 bases between. The CDR3 runs 13 residues. Germline CDR1 and CDR2: SQVTM and ANQGSEA. The CDR3 DNA is TGCAGCGTTGAAAGACAGGTAGGGACTGAAGCTTTCTTT. Translated: CSVERQVGTEAFF.

This chain connects TRBV9 to TRBJ1-2; D ambiguous. Trimming shortened V by 2 bases and J by 7 bases, and 21 bases separated the two germline ends. This CDR3 region has 16 residues. Germline lookup yields CDR1 SGDLS and CDR2 YYNGEE. This chain's CDR3 is CASSVSPSVRGGGYTF. The CDR3 region has the DNA TGTGCCAGCAGCGTCTCCCCCTCGGTGCGGGGTGGTGGCTACACCTTC.

V and J are TRBV5-8 and TRBJ1-2, with a weak D call TRBD1 (5 bases). Germline CDR1 is SGHTS and CDR2 is YDEGEE. V was shortened by 0 bases and J by 2 bases, with 14 bases between the two germline ends. The CDR3 has 16 amino acids. CDR3 region: CASSLEGWGRNYGYTF. CDR3 nucleotide sequence: TGTGCCAGCAGCTTGGAGGGGTGGGGCAGGAACTATGGCTACACCTTC.

The CDR3 DNA reads as TGTGCCAGCAGCCAAGGTAATGGCTACACCTTC. It specifies CASSQGNGYTF. V gene TRBV3-1 (or the pseudogene TRBV3-2) combines with J gene TRBJ1-2; no reliable D call. V lost 1 base, J lost 6 bases, and 3 bases lay in between. Germline lookup yields CDR1 LGHDT and CDR2 YNNKEL (reference sequence). The CDR3 totals 11 residues.

The genes are TRBV27 and TRBJ2-3; 10 bases align to TRBD2. CDR1 is MNHEY and CDR2 is SMNVEV in the germline V gene (reference sequence). The V gene end was trimmed by 3 bases and the J gene end by 1 base; junction bases not matched to a gene: 1. This CDR3 spans 15 amino acids. The DNA for the CDR3 is TGTGCCAGCAGTTTCGGGACTAGCGGCACAGATACGCAGTATTTT. Encoded protein: CASSFGTSGTDTQYF.

The V gene is TRBV6-2 or TRBV6-3, the J gene TRBJ2-1; TRBD2 might be the D (6 bases). Deletions cut 2 bases from V and 7 bases from J, with 12 bases between. This CDR3 has 14 amino acids. CDR1 MNHEY and CDR2 SVGEGT come from the germline V gene. The CDR3 DNA sequence: TGTGCCAGCAGTTACGTCGGGACTCCGAATGAGCAGTTCTTC. Translated, it gives CASSYVGTPNEQFF.

The rearrangement uses TRBV5-1 and TRBJ2-2; 7 nucleotides line up with TRBD1. V lost 4 bases to trimming and J lost 1 base; unmatched junction nucleotides: 7. The CDR3 loop spans 16 amino acids. The V gene's germline CDR1 is SGHRS and CDR2 YFSETQ. The CDR3 DNA sequence: TGCGCCAGCAGCCAGAAAGGGACAGAGAACACCGGGGAGCTGTTTTTT. Its protein is CASSQKGTENTGELFF.

The genes are TRBV11-3 and TRBJ2-1; 9 bases line up with TRBD1. The CDR3 has 16 residues. The ends lost 5 bases at V and 8 bases at J; junction bases unmatched: 13. Per germline, CDR1 SGHNT and CDR2 YENEEA. Written as DNA, the CDR3 is TGTGCCAGCAGCGTCCCGGGACAGGGAGTCTTGGATGAGCAGTTCTTC. Translation gives CASSVPGQGVLDEQFF.

V gene TRBV5-1 combines with J gene TRBJ2-3, with D perhaps matching TRBD1 (7 bases). V was trimmed by 2 bases and J by 0 bases, leaving 10 bases between them. The CDR3 spans 15 residues. The germline V gene has CDR1 SGHRS and CDR2 YFSETQ. As DNA, the CDR3 is TGCGCCAGCAGCTTTCAGGGGGGAAGCACAGATACGCAGTATTTT. Translating it yields CASSFQGGSTDTQYF. Full variable domain (outside the CDR3, taken from reference TRBV5-1 and TRBJ2-3): KAGVTQTPRYLIKTRGQQVTLSCSPISGHRSVSWYQQTPGQGLQFLFEYFSETQRNKGNFPGRFSGRQFSNSRSEMNVSTLELGDSALYLCASSFQGGSTDTQYFGPGTRLTVL.

The J gene is TRBJ2-7, the V gene TRBV4-1; 12 nucleotides line up with TRBD1. The V and J ends lost 4 bases and 4 bases, in that order; junction bases with no gene match: 5. The CDR3 has 15 amino acids. Germline V gene sequence: CDR1 MGHRA, CDR2 YSYEKL. The CDR3 protein is CASSRGGQGAYEQYF. Here the CDR3 DNA reads TGCGCCAGCAGCCGCGGGGGACAGGGGGCTTACGAGCAGTACTTC.

This clone was observed a few times. The CDR3 reads CASSLSRDRGRDNEQFF. The DNA of the CDR3 is TGTGCCAGCAGCTTATCCCGTGACAGGGGGAGGGACAATGAGCAGTTCTTC. V is TRBV7-2 and J is TRBJ2-1; 9 bases align to TRBD1. The CDR3 has 17 residues. V trimming: 2 bases; J trimming: 5 bases; junction bases outside the gene matches: 10. The germline V gene encodes CDR1 SGHTA and CDR2 FQGNSA.

The chain is built from TRBV5-1 and TRBJ2-5; D is perhaps TRBD2 (6 bases). V was cut by 4 bases and J by 1 base, with 11 bases left in between. CDR1 SGHRS and CDR2 YFSETQ come from the germline V gene. The CDR3 sequence is 14 residues long. The CDR3 DNA sequence: TGCGCCAGCAGCCCCGGGACTGCCCAAGAGACCCAGTACTTC. Translating gives CASSPGTAQETQYF.

The CDR3, as DNA: TGTGCCAGCAGTGCCCAAGGAGCCGTTGGAGCTTTCTTT. As protein: CASSAQGAVGAFF. This sequence joins TRBV25-1 and TRBJ1-1, with no clear D. Germline CDR1 reads MGHDK; CDR2 reads SYGVNS. Trimming took off 4 bases at V and 10 bases at J, with 16 bases between the two ends. CDR3 length: 13 amino acids.

The chain couples TRBV10-3 to TRBJ2-2; TRBD2 might be the D (6 bases). There are 15 residues in the CDR3. V was trimmed by 8 bases and J by 1 base, leaving 14 bases between them. The germline CDR1 and CDR2 sequences are ENHRY and SYGVKD. Here the CDR3 DNA reads TGTGCCATCGGAGCTGGGGGGATGAACACCGGGGAGCTGTTTTTT. Translated: CAIGAGGMNTGELFF.